This is a list of T cell receptor beta chains from one sample in a study of preoperative IRX-2 immunotherapy in early breast cancer. Sequencing used immunoSEQ multiplex PCR; TCRdb keeps in-frame clones, though not all of them. Among tens of thousands of clones, roughly four fifths were seen once, and the ten largest hold nearly 1.5%. The sample was lymph node tissue, taken after IRX-2 immunotherapy. All receptors come from a human donor with breast cancer. CDR3s include the opening cysteine and the closing phenylalanine or tryptophan. D genes are given only for firm matches. Where a row states a size, it is once, few, many or the class of an expanded clone; other rows omit it.

d_call,j_call,clone_size,v_call,cdr3_aa,cdr3_nt
TRBD1,TRBJ2-1,.,TRBV5-1,CASSPGQGYNEQFF,TGCGCCAGCAGCCCCGGACAGGGTTACAATGAGCAGTTCTTC
.,TRBJ1-1,.,TRBV5-1,CASSSQTVRGNTEAFF,TGCGCCAGCAGCTCCCAGACAGTTAGGGGGAACACTGAAGCTTTCTTT
.,TRBJ2-6,.,TRBV1,CASSPHQDRRRRTGANVLTF,TGCGCCAGCAGCCCCCACCAGGATAGGCGAAGGAGGACTGGGGCCAACGTCCTGACTTTC
TRBD2,TRBJ2-7,.,TRBV10-2,CASSDSGGPTRVEQYF,TGCGCCAGCAGTGACAGCGGGGGGCCGACAAGGGTCGAGCAGTACTTC
TRBD2,TRBJ2-1,.,TRBV5-1,CASSLTGVAGYYNEQFF,TGCGCCAGCAGCTTGACTGGGGTAGCGGGGTACTACAATGAGCAGTTCTTC
TRBD1,TRBJ2-7,.,TRBV6-8,CASSYGTGASYEQYF,TGTGCCAGCAGTTACGGGACAGGGGCGTCCTACGAGCAGTACTTC
.,TRBJ1-5,.,TRBV19,CASSIGQPVYQPQHF,TGTGCCAGTAGTATCGGACAGCCTGTCTATCAGCCCCAGCATTTT
TRBD2,TRBJ2-7,.,TRBV19,CASSEGRGQYF,TGTGCCAGTAGCGAGGGGAGGGGGCAGTACTTC
.,TRBJ1-5,.,TRBV16,CASSQRDKLNQPQHF,TGTGCCAGCAGCCAGAGGGACAAGCTCAATCAGCCCCAGCATTTT
.,TRBJ1-4,.,TRBV6-1,CASSEVGPGAGEKLFF,TGTGCCAGCAGTGAAGTAGGTCCAGGGGCCGGTGAAAAACTGTTTTTT
.,TRBJ2-4,.,TRBV6-8,CASSPDRPLDLAKNIQYF,TGTGCCAGCAGTCCCGACAGGCCCTTAGACCTAGCCAAAAACATTCAGTACTTC
.,TRBJ2-7,.,TRBV11-3,CASSLQGLEGGYEQYF,TGTGCCAGCAGCTTGCAGGGCCTAGAGGGAGGCTACGAGCAGTACTTC
.,TRBJ1-5,.,TRBV19,CASSSQGNQPQHF,TGTGCCAGTAGTAGCCAGGGGAATCAGCCCCAGCATTTT
TRBD1,TRBJ1-1,few,TRBV6-8,CAIGQGAQSSEAFF,TGTGCCATCGGGCAGGGGGCGCAAAGTTCGGAAGCTTTCTTT
.,TRBJ2-1,.,TRBV12-5,CASGLVTNEQFF,TGTGCTAGTGGTTTGGTAACCAATGAGCAGTTCTTC
TRBD2,TRBJ2-5,.,TRBV11-3,CASSLIRSGGLETQYF,TGTGCCAGCAGCTTAATAAGGAGCGGGGGGTTGGAGACCCAGTACTTC
.,TRBJ2-1,.,TRBV5-1,CASSPRSHSYNEQFF,TGCGCCAGCAGCCCAAGGAGTCACTCCTACAATGAGCAGTTCTTC
.,TRBJ2-5,few,TRBV6-8,CASSYWDSLETQYF,TGTGCCAGCAGTTATTGGGACTCGTTGGAGACCCAGTACTTC
TRBD1,TRBJ2-2,.,TRBV11-3,CASSPGQKNTGELFF,TGTGCCAGCAGCCCGGGACAGAAGAACACCGGGGAGCTGTTTTTT
TRBD1,TRBJ2-7,.,TRBV11-3,CASSWGQSYELRYF,TGTGCCAGCAGCTGGGGACAGAGCTACGAGCTTCGGTACTTC
.,TRBJ1-2,few,TRBV7-5,CASSLVVGGANYGYTF,TGTGCCAGCAGCTTAGTGGTGGGAGGGGCGAACTATGGCTACACCTTC
TRBD2,TRBJ2-3,.,TRBV5-1,CASSLEGRGGTDTQYF,TGCGCCAGCAGCTTGGAGGGGCGGGGGGGCACAGATACGCAGTATTTT
.,TRBJ2-1,.,TRBV7-5,CASSSLSGGAKYNEQFF,TGTGCCAGCAGCTCACTTAGCGGGGGGGCCAAGTACAATGAGCAGTTCTTC
TRBD1,TRBJ1-2,.,TRBV6-8,CASSRDSYGYTF,TGTGCCAGCAGTCGGGACAGCTATGGCTACACCTTC
.,TRBJ1-5,.,TRBV6-8,CASSYSFEDQPQHF,TGTGCCAGCAGTTACTCGTTTGAGGATCAGCCCCAGCATTTT
.,TRBJ2-2,.,TRBV7-6,CASSLERRWTAGELFF,TGTGCCAGCAGCTTAGAGCGGCGCTGGACGGCCGGGGAGTTGTTTTTT
TRBD1,TRBJ1-5,few,TRBV15,CATSRVTGTVNQPQHF,TGTGCCACCAGCAGAGTAACCGGGACAGTAAATCAGCCCCAGCATTTT
TRBD2,TRBJ2-2,.,TRBV6-8,CASSSGLAGTGELFF,TGTGCCAGCAGTTCTGGACTAGCGGGGACCGGGGAGCTGTTTTTT
TRBD1,TRBJ1-3,.,TRBV28,CASSFYRGTGNTIYF,TGTGCCAGCAGTTTCTACAGGGGCACTGGAAACACCATATATTTT
.,TRBJ1-4,once,TRBV7-7,CASSLWSLRGYHEKLFF,TGTGCCAGCAGCTTGTGGAGCCTTAGGGGGTATCACGAAAAACTGTTTTTT
.,TRBJ1-1,.,TRBV28,CASTTSGNTEAFF,TGTGCCAGCACAACGTCAGGGAACACTGAAGCTTTCTTT
TRBD1,TRBJ1-1,once,TRBV19,CASSTRGLGTEAFF,TGTGCCAGTAGTACGAGGGGGCTCGGCACTGAAGCTTTCTTT
.,TRBJ1-3,.,TRBV7-1,CASSLSGGSSGNTIYF,TGTGCCAGCAGCTTATCGGGCGGAAGCTCTGGAAACACCATATATTTT
.,TRBJ2-1,.,TRBV5-1,CASSPPTSLGEQFF,TGCGCCAGCAGCCCTCCGACTAGTCTGGGTGAGCAGTTCTTC
.,TRBJ2-6,.,TRBV6-8,CAISVSGANVLTF,TGTGCCATCAGTGTCTCTGGGGCCAACGTCCTGACTTTC
.,TRBJ1-2,few,TRBV10-3,CAISESKGYGYTF,TGTGCCATCAGTGAGTCGAAGGGATATGGCTACACCTTC
.,TRBJ2-7,.,TRBV10-3,CAISESTYEQYF,TGTGCCATCAGTGAGTCGACATACGAGCAGTACTTC
TRBD2,TRBJ2-3,.,TRBV15,CATSWTSGTDTQYF,TGTGCCACCAGTTGGACTAGCGGCACAGATACGCAGTATTTT
.,TRBJ2-5,.,TRBV1,CASSQELSHIQETQYF,TGCGCCAGCAGCCAAGAATTATCACACATCCAAGAGACCCAGTACTTC
TRBD1,TRBJ2-5,.,TRBV11-3,CASSLLGTVQETQYF,TGTGCCAGCAGCTTATTGGGGACAGTCCAAGAGACCCAGTACTTC
.,TRBJ2-6,.,TRBV6-8,CASSYSRSGANVLTF,TGTGCCAGCAGTTATAGTCGCTCTGGGGCCAACGTCCTGACTTTC
TRBD1,TRBJ2-7,few,TRBV6-8,CAITAGTGLSEQYF,TGTGCCATCACCGCCGGGACAGGTCTCTCCGAGCAGTACTTC
TRBD1,TRBJ1-1,.,TRBV7-1,CASTQQGASTEAFF,TGTGCCAGCACCCAGCAGGGGGCAAGCACTGAAGCTTTCTTT
TRBD1,TRBJ2-5,.,TRBV2,CASSERRDRAETQYF,TGTGCCAGCAGTGAACGTCGGGACAGGGCAGAGACCCAGTACTTC
.,TRBJ1-5,few,TRBV6-8,CASSRGGQWPQHF,TGTGCCAGCAGTCGGGGGGGGCAATGGCCCCAGCATTTT
.,TRBJ1-4,.,TRBV28,CASSLGGMDEKLFF,TGTGCCAGCAGTTTGGGGGGGATGGATGAAAAACTGTTTTTT
TRBD1,TRBJ1-2,.,TRBV19,CASSFRTGRYGYTF,TGTGCCAGTAGTTTCCGGACAGGCCGCTATGGCTACACCTTC
.,TRBJ2-7,.,TRBV2,CASSVRGSTYEQYF,TGTGCCAGCAGCGTCCGGGGGTCTACTTACGAGCAGTACTTC
.,TRBJ2-1,.,TRBV7-8,CASSLGSVDEQFF,TGTGCCAGCAGCTTAGGGTCAGTGGATGAGCAGTTCTTC
.,TRBJ2-1,.,TRBV6-8,CASSDSNNEQFF,TGTGCCAGCAGCGACAGTAACAATGAGCAGTTCTTC